Listed below are T cell receptor beta chains from one sample, sequenced in a study of T cell responses to AZD1222 COVID-19 vaccine. This table comes from immunoSEQ multiplex PCR, and its TCRdb copy is limited to in-frame clones, with some not included. The sample consists of approximately 88,000 clones, around four fifths of them appearing once. The sample consisted of peripheral blood, taken on day 0 of AZD1222 vaccination. The receptors stem from an adult in good health. CDR3s include the opening cysteine and the closing phenylalanine or tryptophan. The D gene is left open where the match is weak. A row's size may be missing; if present it is once, few, many or a size class.

v_call	clone_size	j_call	d_call	cdr3_aa	cdr3_nt
TRBV18	NA	TRBJ2-1	NA	CASSPGIGHNEQFF	TGTGCCAGCTCCCCCGGGATCGGTCACAATGAGCAGTTCTTC
TRBV5-1	NA	TRBJ2-1	TRBD2	CASSLSGRENEQFF	TGCGCCAGCAGCCTAAGCGGGAGGGAAAATGAGCAGTTCTTC
TRBV10-3	NA	TRBJ2-5	NA	CAISAGGDQETQYF	TGTGCCATCAGTGCGGGCGGCGACCAAGAGACCCAGTACTTC
TRBV20-1	NA	TRBJ2-7	NA	CSASHGFDGSYEQYF	TGCAGTGCTAGTCACGGGTTCGACGGATCCTACGAGCAGTACTTC
TRBV27	NA	TRBJ2-7	TRBD2	CASSSISGTYEQYF	TGTGCCAGCAGTTCGATTAGCGGGACCTACGAGCAGTACTTC
TRBV10-3	NA	TRBJ2-2	NA	CAMGLGVNTGELFF	TGTGCCATGGGACTGGGCGTCAACACCGGGGAGCTGTTTTTT
TRBV28	few	TRBJ2-7	NA	CASSISDRPAVGEQYF	TGTGCCAGCAGCATTAGCGACCGCCCGGCTGTGGGCGAGCAGTACTTC
TRBV28	NA	TRBJ2-1	NA	CASRGRRQGGGYNEQFF	TGTGCCAGCCGAGGACGTAGGCAGGGGGGAGGCTACAATGAGCAGTTCTTC
TRBV10-1	NA	TRBJ2-7	TRBD2	CASSESKLRTSGSSYEQYF	TGCGCCAGCAGTGAGTCGAAGCTCCGGACTAGCGGGAGCTCCTACGAGCAGTACTTC
TRBV3-1/TRBV3-2	NA	TRBJ1-5	NA	CASSQTFTFSNQPQHF	TGTGCCAGCAGTCAAACCTTCACATTTAGCAATCAGCCCCAGCATTTT
TRBV18	NA	TRBJ2-3	NA	CASSPEQSGADTQYF	TGTGCCAGCTCACCGGAACAAAGCGGCGCAGATACGCAGTATTTT
TRBV10-3	NA	TRBJ1-5	NA	CAISESYSNQPQHF	TGTGCCATCAGTGAAAGCTATAGCAATCAGCCCCAGCATTTT
TRBV25-1	many	TRBJ2-6	NA	CASRPMGDASSGANVLTF	TGTGCCAGCAGGCCGATGGGGGACGCCAGCTCTGGGGCCAACGTCCTGACTTTC
TRBV30	NA	TRBJ2-3	TRBD1	CAWSNRDRGGDTQYF	TGTGCCTGGAGTAACCGGGACAGGGGGGGGGATACGCAGTATTTT
TRBV19	NA	TRBJ2-7	NA	CASSISLFYEQYF	TGTGCCAGTAGTATATCCCTATTCTACGAGCAGTACTTC
TRBV4-3	once	TRBJ2-1	NA	CASSQQLDEREQFF	TGCGCCAGCAGCCAGCAGCTGGACGAACGAGAGCAGTTCTTC
TRBV6-1	NA	TRBJ1-2	TRBD1	CASSEAYPPLQGNYGYTF	TGTGCCAGCAGTGAAGCCTATCCTCCGTTACAGGGGAACTATGGCTACACCTTC
TRBV18	NA	TRBJ2-1	NA	CASSPRLAEGANEQFF	TGTGCCAGCTCACCACGACTAGCCGAGGGGGCCAATGAGCAGTTCTTC
TRBV2	many	TRBJ1-5	NA	CASSESENRVNQPQHF	TGTGCCAGCAGTGAAAGCGAGAACAGAGTTAATCAGCCCCAGCATTTT
TRBV11-2	NA	TRBJ1-1	NA	CASSSSGSGNTEAFF	TGTGCCAGCAGCTCCTCGGGATCCGGGAACACTGAAGCTTTCTTT
TRBV29-1	NA	TRBJ1-5	NA	CSVAQGRDQPQHF	TGCAGCGTTGCCCAGGGAAGGGATCAGCCCCAGCATTTT
TRBV30	NA	TRBJ2-7	NA	CAWSVRRAYEQYF	TGTGCCTGGAGTGTAAGACGGGCATACGAGCAGTACTTC
TRBV14	NA	TRBJ1-2	NA	CASSQDGYGYTF	TGTGCCAGCAGCCAAGACGGGTATGGCTACACCTTC
TRBV2	NA	TRBJ1-1	NA	CASSDRLNTEAFF	TGTGCCAGCAGTGATAGGTTGAACACTGAAGCTTTCTTT
TRBV19	NA	TRBJ2-4	TRBD1	CASSIRGRGQGKNIQYF	TGTGCCAGTAGTATACGGGGGAGAGGACAGGGGAAAAACATTCAGTACTTC
TRBV5-1	NA	TRBJ1-3	NA	CASSRLEDGAGNTIYF	TGCGCCAGCAGCCGATTAGAGGACGGGGCCGGAAACACCATATATTTT
TRBV24-1	NA	TRBJ2-3	NA	CATSDAQASTDTQYF	TGTGCCACCAGTGATGCACAAGCTAGCACAGATACGCAGTATTTT
TRBV7-2	NA	TRBJ1-2	NA	CASSSLGVSYGYTF	TGTGCCAGCAGCTCCCTGGGAGTTAGCTATGGCTACACCTTC
TRBV5-4	many	TRBJ2-7	TRBD2	CASSLAGGTYEQYF	TGTGCCAGCAGCTTAGCGGGAGGAACCTACGAGCAGTACTTC
TRBV7-9	NA	TRBJ2-1	NA	CASRPNAGKVYNEQFF	TGTGCCAGCAGGCCTAATGCGGGGAAGGTTTACAATGAGCAGTTCTTC
TRBV6-2/TRBV6-3	NA	TRBJ1-2	TRBD1	CASSWTGDGYTF	TGTGCCAGCAGTTGGACAGGGGATGGCTACACCTTC
TRBV19	NA	TRBJ1-2	NA	CASNEGDKVGYTF	TGTGCCAGTAATGAGGGGGATAAAGTGGGCTACACCTTC
TRBV6-1	NA	TRBJ1-3	NA	CASSEDLVAGNTIYF	TGTGCCAGCAGTGAAGATCTGGTAGCTGGAAACACCATATATTTT
TRBV10-3	NA	TRBJ1-5	NA	CATSGHLTPNQPQHF	TGTGCCACCTCGGGCCATTTAACCCCCAATCAGCCCCAGCATTTT
TRBV5-1	NA	TRBJ2-5	NA	CASSLPAGETQYF	TGCGCCAGCAGCCTTCCAGCGGGAGAGACCCAGTACTTC
TRBV7-9	once	TRBJ2-7	NA	CASSSSSGFSYEQYF	TGTGCCAGCAGCTCCTCATCGGGTTTCTCCTACGAGCAGTACTTC
TRBV27	once	TRBJ1-5	NA	CASSRGDGQPQHF	TGTGCCAGCAGTCGGGGAGACGGACAGCCCCAGCATTTT
TRBV7-9	NA	TRBJ1-1	NA	CASSKRRENTEAFF	TGTGCCAGCAGCAAACGCAGGGAGAACACTGAAGCTTTCTTT
TRBV29-1	NA	TRBJ2-5	TRBD1	CSATGAEETQYF	TGCAGCGCTACAGGGGCCGAAGAGACCCAGTACTTC
TRBV3-1/TRBV3-2	NA	TRBJ1-5	NA	CASSQGLSNQPQHF	TGTGCCAGCAGCCAAGGATTAAGCAATCAGCCCCAGCATTTT
TRBV2	NA	TRBJ2-7	NA	CASSELDRKYEQYF	TGTGCCAGCAGTGAGCTCGACAGGAAATACGAGCAGTACTTC
TRBV10-2	NA	TRBJ1-1	NA	CASSEAQGLAFF	TGCGCCAGCAGTGAGGCCCAGGGACTGGCTTTCTTT
TRBV11-2	NA	TRBJ2-7	TRBD2	CASTQSRTSGLYEQYF	TGTGCCAGCACCCAATCGAGGACTAGCGGATTATACGAGCAGTACTTC
TRBV2	NA	TRBJ2-1	TRBD1	CASSPWTGDEQFF	TGTGCCAGCAGTCCCTGGACAGGGGATGAGCAGTTCTTC
TRBV6-5	NA	TRBJ2-1	NA	CATMNRYNEQFF	TGTGCCACCATGAACCGTTACAATGAGCAGTTCTTC
TRBV18	NA	TRBJ2-3	TRBD2	CASSPNLAGDTQYF	TGTGCCAGCTCACCAAACCTAGCGGGAGATACGCAGTATTTT
TRBV2	NA	TRBJ2-3	NA	CASRIYSSTDTQYF	TGTGCCAGCAGGATCTATTCTAGCACAGATACGCAGTATTTT
TRBV18	NA	TRBJ1-1	TRBD1	CASSPTGAGTEAFF	TGTGCCAGCTCACCGACAGGGGCGGGCACTGAAGCTTTCTTT
TRBV3-1/TRBV3-2	NA	TRBJ2-3	NA	CASSQEGRATDTQYF	TGTGCCAGCAGCCAAGAGGGTAGGGCAACAGATACGCAGTATTTT
TRBV11-1	NA	TRBJ2-7	NA	CASSGVNYEQYF	TGTGCCAGCAGCGGGGTCAATTACGAGCAGTACTTC
TRBV11-2	NA	TRBJ1-3	NA	CASSLGGVGGLKEGNTIYF	TGTGCCAGCAGCTTAGGGGGGGTCGGAGGCCTCAAGGAGGGAAACACCATATATTTT
TRBV6-5	NA	TRBJ1-1	NA	CASSYWGSGGGTEAFF	TGTGCCAGCAGTTACTGGGGATCGGGGGGGGGCACTGAAGCTTTCTTT
TRBV7-2	few	TRBJ1-6	NA	CASSLAPKNSPLHF	TGTGCCAGCAGCTTAGCCCCTAAGAATTCACCCCTCCACTTT